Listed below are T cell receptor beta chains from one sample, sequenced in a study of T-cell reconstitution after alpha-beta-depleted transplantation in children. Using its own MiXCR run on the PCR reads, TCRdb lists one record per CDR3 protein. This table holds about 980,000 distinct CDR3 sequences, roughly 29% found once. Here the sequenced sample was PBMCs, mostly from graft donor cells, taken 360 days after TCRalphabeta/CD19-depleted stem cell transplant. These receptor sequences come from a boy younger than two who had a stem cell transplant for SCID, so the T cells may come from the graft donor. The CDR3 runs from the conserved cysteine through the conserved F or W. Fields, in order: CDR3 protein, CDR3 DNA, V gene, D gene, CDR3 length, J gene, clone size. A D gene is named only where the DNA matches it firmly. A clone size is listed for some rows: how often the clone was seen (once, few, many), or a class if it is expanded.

CASSSLEAYEQYF	TGCGCCAGCAGCTCTCTCGAGGCTTACGAGCAGTACTTC	TRBV5-1	.	13	TRBJ2-7	many
CASSEGGNLNYGYTF	TGTGCCAGCAGTGAGGGGGGTAACCTTAACTATGGCTACACCTTC	TRBV2	.	15	TRBJ1-2	few
CASSATRGEQFF	TGTGCCAGCAGTGCAACTCGGGGGGAGCAGTTCTTC	TRBV12-3/TRBV12-4	.	12	TRBJ2-1	.
CASSLVGNSYNEQFF	TGTGCCAGCAGCTTGGTCGGTAACTCCTACAATGAGCAGTTCTTC	TRBV5-1	.	15	TRBJ2-1	many
CASSPLLLAGIYNEQFF	TGTGCCAGCAGCCCGCTACTTCTAGCGGGGATTTACAATGAGCAGTTCTTC	TRBV7-8	TRBD2	17	TRBJ2-1	.
CASSYRAGPYEQYF	TGTGCCAGCAGTTACCGGGCAGGCCCCTACGAGCAGTACTTC	TRBV6-2/TRBV6-3	.	14	TRBJ2-7	.
CASKSPGPREQPQHF	TGTGCCAGCAAATCCCCCGGTCCCAGGGAGCAGCCCCAGCATTTT	TRBV6-1	.	15	TRBJ1-5	few
CASSLSGGGAFHEQFF	TGTGCCAGCAGTTTATCCGGCGGGGGGGCATTTCATGAGCAGTTCTTC	TRBV27	TRBD2	16	TRBJ2-1	.
CASSPRGLTVTSGETQYF	TGTGCCAGCAGCCCAAGAGGGTTAACGGTGACGTCGGGAGAGACCCAGTACTTC	TRBV11-2	.	18	TRBJ2-5	.
CASSLLGRGMYGYTF	TGTGCCAGCAGCTTACTGGGGAGGGGCATGTATGGCTACACCTTC	TRBV13	.	15	TRBJ1-2	.
CASSGLQGAAYEQYF	TGTGCCAGCAGTGGTCTACAGGGGGCAGCCTACGAGCAGTACTTC	TRBV2	TRBD1	15	TRBJ2-7	.
CASSQPGLNTEAFF	TGCGCCAGCAGCCAACCAGGCTTGAACACTGAAGCTTTCTTT	TRBV4-1	.	14	TRBJ1-1	.
CASSLETSFSSYEQYF	TGTGCCAGCAGCTTAGAAACTAGCTTTAGTTCGTACGAGCAGTACTTC	TRBV11-2	.	16	TRBJ2-7	once
CASSFQGPRGTEAFF	TGTGCCAGCAGTTTCCAGGGGCCAAGGGGCACTGAAGCTTTCTTT	TRBV7-9	.	15	TRBJ1-1	.
CASSSRDFWLPQYF	TGTGCCAGCAGTTCTAGGGACTTCTGGCTCCCGCAGTATTTT	TRBV6-5	.	14	TRBJ2-3	few
CASRPRRGPYNEQFF	TGTGCCAGCAGGCCCCGAAGGGGGCCCTACAATGAGCAGTTCTTC	TRBV6-1	TRBD1	15	TRBJ2-1	.
CASSPPGTSHGYTF	TGTGCCAGCAGCCCCCCCGGGACATCTCATGGCTACACCTTC	TRBV7-6	.	14	TRBJ1-2	.
CASSWGVGSYEQYF	TGTGCCAGCAGCTGGGGCGTCGGCTCCTACGAGCAGTACTTC	TRBV12-3/TRBV12-4	.	14	TRBJ2-7	.